The 26 T cell receptor beta chains given below trace back to one sample, sequenced in a study of T-cell memory formation after mild COVID-19. TCRdb itself ran the 5' RACE reads through MiXCR, one entry per CDR3 protein. The sample lists some 250,000 distinct CDR3 sequences, about 20% seen once, with under 30% in the top ten. The sample comprised PBMCs or a T cell subset sorted from them (not recorded which). The source of these receptors is a man between 18 and 35 years old who had mild COVID-19 (a few samples of this study predate the infection). Cell type and time point are not known.

This chain links TRBV29-1 with TRBJ1-1; 7 bases match TRBD1. The CDR3 has 13 amino acids. J gave up 10 bases and V 6 bases, and 14 bases lay outside the gene matches. Germline assignment: CDR1 SQVTM and CDR2 ANQGSEA. CDR3 sequence: CSVNIGTATPAFF. Written as DNA, the CDR3 is TGCAGCGTCAACATCGGGACAGCCACTCCAGCTTTCTTT.

The chain carries TRBV4-1 and TRBJ2-1; the D gene is possibly TRBD1 (5 bases). This CDR3 is 12 amino acids long. V was trimmed by 0 bases and J by 15 bases, leaving 12 bases between them. The germline gives CDR1 MGHRA, CDR2 YSYEKL. CDR3 sequence (DNA): TGCGCCAGCAGCCAAGAGGGGCATGGGCGGTTCTTC. Translating gives CASSQEGHGRFF.

This clonotype was detected only a few times. This sequence joins TRBV6-2 or TRBV6-3 and TRBJ1-2; no firm D call. Trimming left V 6 bases short and J 4 bases short, with 15 bases between. CDR1 MNHEY and CDR2 SVGEGT come from the germline V gene. This CDR3 is 14 amino acids long. The CDR3 region is CASSATGGVYGYTF. The CDR3 DNA sequence: TGTGCCAGCAGCGCTACGGGCGGTGTCTATGGCTACACCTTC.

There are a few counts of this clonotype. The chain couples TRBV3-2 to TRBJ1-6; whether TRBD1, the table's D call, matches the DNA was not checked. TRBV3-2 is a pseudogene locus. The CDR3 runs to 18 residues. Written as DNA, the CDR3 is TGTGCCAGCAGCCACCGCGGGACGTTTGCCTACGCCCAACGACCCCTCCACTTT. Amino acids: CASSHRGTFAYAQRPLHF.

The V call is TRBV3-1, the J call TRBJ2-2; the D is unclear. CDR3 length: 15 residues. From germline, CDR1 is LGHDT and CDR2 YNNKEL (reference sequence). The ends were cut back, 5 bases at V and 0 bases at J, with 10 bases in the middle. The CDR3 DNA sequence: TGTGCCAGCAGCACCCGCCGGGCGAACACCGGGGAGCTGTTTTTT. Amino acids: CASSTRRANTGELFF.

This clonotype was seen a handful of times. The chain couples TRBV6-5 to TRBJ2-7, with D perhaps matching TRBD2 (6 bases). The V gene lost 4 bases and the J gene lost 9 bases, with 13 bases spanning the gap. Per germline, CDR1 MNHEY and CDR2 SVGAGI. There are 12 residues in the CDR3. The chain's CDR3 is CASSFSGTLQYF. Here the CDR3 DNA reads TGTGCCAGCAGTTTTTCCGGGACTTTGCAGTACTTC.

The chain joins TRBV20-1 to TRBJ2-5, with 8 positions matching TRBD2. V shed 2 bases, J shed 5 bases, and the junction held 4 bases outside the gene matches. CDR1 and CDR2 from the germline V gene are DFQATT and SNEGSKA (reference sequence). The CDR3 spans 13 residues. CDR3 bases: TGCAGTGCTAGAAAGCGGGGGTGGGAGACCCAGTACTTC. It is translated as CSARKRGWETQYF.

The gene calls are TRBV20-1 and TRBJ2-7; TRBD2 matches at 8 bases. Germline CDR1 is DFQATT and CDR2 is SNEGSKA (reference sequence). With 3 bases clipped from V and 4 bases from J, the junction kept 8 bases outside the gene matches. The CDR3 runs to 14 residues. CDR3 protein: CSASRGLEGYEQYF. The CDR3 DNA follows: TGCAGTGCTAGCAGGGGACTAGAAGGGTACGAGCAGTACTTC.

The CDR3 here is CASSVSPGPPDTQYF. The DNA of the CDR3 is TGTGCCAGCAGTGTTTCTCCGGGTCCACCAGATACGCAGTATTTT. The chain recombines TRBV6-1 with TRBJ2-3; D unresolved. The CDR3 has 15 residues. Trimming took 4 bases from V and 4 from J, leaving 15 bases between them. The germline V gene encodes CDR1 MNHNS and CDR2 SASEGT.

This clonotype was observed many times. This sequence joins TRBV27 and TRBJ2-1; maybe TRBD2 (6 bases). There are 12 residues in the CDR3. V was pared by 7 bases and J by 4 bases, with 8 bases between. The germline CDR1 and CDR2 sequences are MNHEY and SMNVEV (reference sequence). Here the CDR3 reads CASTGGYNEQFF. CDR3 DNA: TGTGCCAGCACCGGGGGATACAATGAGCAGTTCTTC.

The CDR3 is CASKGPINSPLHF. DNA of the CDR3: TGTGCCAGCAAGGGACCGATTAATTCACCCCTCCACTTT. J is TRBJ1-6 and V is TRBV27, with TRBD1 as a possible D gene (5 bases). This CDR3 comprises 13 residues. Germline V gene data show CDR1 as MNHEY and CDR2 as SMNVEV (reference sequence). V shed 7 bases and J shed 6 bases, with 10 bases lying between them.

This clonotype occurred once. This rearrangement joins TRBV28 to TRBJ2-3; 9 bases agree with TRBD2. The CDR3 runs to 16 residues. The germline CDR1 and CDR2 sequences are MDHEN and SYDVKM. The ends lost 5 bases at V and 8 bases at J; junction bases unmatched: 14. CDR3 protein: CASSPLGRGGQRTQYF. DNA for the CDR3: TGTGCCAGCAGTCCCCTTGGGCGGGGGGGGCAGCGTACGCAGTATTTT.

This clonotype was seen a few times. The chain has TRBV29-1 and TRBJ2-5, with a weak D call TRBD1 (5 bases). Germline V gives CDR1 SQVTM, CDR2 ANQGSEA. CDR3 length equals 15 residues. Trimming cost V 4 bases and J 2 bases, with 17 bases left between them. The CDR3 is CSVGPWGYLQETQYF. The DNA for the CDR3 is TGCAGCGTTGGACCGTGGGGCTACTTACAAGAGACCCAGTACTTC.

Only a few counts were recorded for this clonotype. The chain couples TRBV28 to TRBJ1-2; 9 bases match TRBD1. The junction had 12 bases not matched to a gene; V was cut back by 4 bases and J by 3 bases. Germline CDR1 MDHEN, CDR2 SYDVKM. CDR3 length: 17 amino acids. The CDR3 loop reads CASSSAGTGMDDYGYTF. The CDR3 nucleotides are TGTGCCAGCAGTTCCGCAGGGACAGGGATGGACGACTATGGCTACACCTTC.

This clonotype has more than one count but fewer than ten. This rearrangement joins TRBV30 to TRBJ1-2; no reliable D call. In germline, CDR1 is GTSNPN, CDR2 SVGIG (reference sequence). The CDR3 loop spans 10 amino acids. Trimming pared 6 bases from V and 8 bases from J, leaving 10 bases between. CDR3 coding DNA: TGTGCCTGTGCCGGGTACGGCTACACCTTC. Translation gives CACAGYGYTF.

The chain uses TRBV6-1 and TRBJ2-3; perhaps TRBD1 as D (6 bases). Germline V lookup: CDR1 MNHNS, CDR2 SASEGT. This CDR3 spans 16 amino acids. The V end was cut by 2 bases, the J end by 7 bases, with 19 bases between. CDR3: CASSEPTGRWSNTQYF. The CDR3 coding sequence is TGTGCCAGCAGTGAACCGACAGGCAGGTGGTCGAATACGCAGTATTTT.

This clonotype was found a few times. V gene TRBV12-3 or TRBV12-4 combines with J gene TRBJ1-2; the D is unclear. V was shortened by 1 base and J by 6 bases, with 6 bases between the two germline ends. The length of the CDR3 is 12 residues. CDR3 region: CASSLDRDGYTF. As DNA, the CDR3 is TGTGCCAGCAGTTTAGATCGGGATGGCTACACCTTC.

This chain joins TRBV2 and TRBJ2-1; 9 nucleotides line up with TRBD1. Germline V gene lookup returns CDR1 SNHLY and CDR2 FYNNEI. The V gene end was trimmed by 3 bases and the J gene end by 3 bases; junction bases not matched to a gene: 6. The CDR3 has 16 amino acids. The CDR3, as DNA: TGTGCCAGCAGTGATTTGGGGACAGGGCTCTACAATGAGCAGTTCTTC. Translated, it gives CASSDLGTGLYNEQFF.

V usage is TRBV3-1 and J usage is TRBJ2-4; possible D gene TRBD2, 6 bases. CDR3 size: 17 residues. Between the trimmed V and J ends, which lost 1 base and 1 base, there was a span of 14 bases. Germline V CDR1 and CDR2: LGHDT, YNNKEL (reference sequence). The CDR3 DNA follows: TGTGCCAGCAGCCAAGCCACTAGCTCTTGGGCCAAAAACATTCAGTACTTC. Amino acids: CASSQATSSWAKNIQYF.

This clonotype came up a few times. The J gene is TRBJ2-4, the V gene TRBV13; 9 nucleotides align to TRBD1. CDR3 length: 15 residues. The trim removed 7 bases at V and 3 bases at J, leaving 7 bases unmatched. Germline CDR1 PRHDT, CDR2 FYEKMQ (reference sequence). In DNA form, the CDR3 reads TGTGCCAGCACCCCCTCGGACAGGGGCAAAAACATTCAGTACTTC. This translates into CASTPSDRGKNIQYF.

In its sample, this clonotype was seen a few times. The V call is TRBV4-1, the J call TRBJ2-5; D is unclear. V was cut by 1 base and J by 2 bases, with 8 bases left in between. The CDR3 runs 14 residues. Germline CDR1 is MGHRA and CDR2 is YSYEKL. CDR3 loop: CASSQVTVQETQYF. CDR3 sequence (DNA): TGCGCCAGCAGCCAAGTCACGGTGCAAGAGACCCAGTACTTC.

This clonotype was counted many times. The CDR3 here is CASDLISPSTEAFF. The CDR3, as DNA: TGCGCCAGCGATCTCATAAGTCCCAGCACTGAAGCTTTCTTT. This chain links TRBV5-1 with TRBJ1-1, with D unclear. With 7 bases removed from V and 4 bases from J, the gap between germline ends came to 17 bases. Germline values: CDR1 SGHRS, CDR2 YFSETQ. There are 14 residues in the CDR3.

In this sample, this clonotype turned up a few times. The J gene is TRBJ2-7, the V gene TRBV3-1; 9 nucleotides line up with TRBD1. The length of the CDR3 is 12 residues. From germline, CDR1 is LGHDT and CDR2 YNNKEL (reference sequence). Trimming cost V 8 bases and J 6 bases; bases outside gene matches: 5. The CDR3: CASGDREGEQYF. CDR3 in DNA: TGTGCCAGCGGGGACAGGGAGGGCGAGCAGTACTTC.

CDR3 coding DNA: TGCGCCAGCAGCCCCCATGCTGGACAGGGGGCTTTGGAGACCCAGTACTTC. It specifies CASSPHAGQGALETQYF. The chain has TRBV4-1 and TRBJ2-5; the match to TRBD1 covers 11 bases. Trimming removed 4 bases from V and 5 bases from J; junction bases left unmatched: 12. Germline V CDR1 and CDR2: MGHRA, YSYEKL. The CDR3 runs to 17 residues.

Only a few counts were recorded for this clonotype. The CDR3 DNA is TGTGCCAGCAGGTCCCGGGACTTCAAAGTGTACTTC. Translation: CASRSRDFKVYF. The V and J genes are TRBV28 and TRBJ2-5; maybe TRBD2 (6 bases). Germline CDR1 MDHEN, CDR2 SYDVKM. With 6 bases removed from V and 13 bases from J, the gap between germline ends came to 18 bases. The CDR3 loop spans 12 amino acids. The entire variable domain, with the rest obtained from reference TRBV28 and TRBJ2-5, is as follows: DVKVTQSSRYLVKRTGEKVFLECVQDMDHENMFWYRQDPGLGLRLIYFSYDVKMKEKGDIPEGYSVSREKKERFSLILESASTNQTSMYLCASRSRDFKVYFGPGTRLLVL.

The rearrangement links TRBV29-1 to TRBJ2-3, with TRBD1 as a possible D gene (6 bases). Trimming shortened V by 4 bases and J by 2 bases, and 10 bases separated the two germline ends. The CDR3 is made up of 13 amino acids. Germline loops: CDR1 SQVTM, CDR2 ANQGSEA. The CDR3 loop reads CSVGGQITDTQYF. The CDR3 DNA follows: TGCAGCGTTGGGGGACAAATCACAGATACGCAGTATTTT.